Below are 15 T cell receptor beta chains sequenced from a single sample in a study of blood T cell repertoires in COVID-19. The table came from immunoSEQ multiplex PCR; TCRdb's copy has only in-frame clones and leaves some out. This repertoire shows over 200,000 clones, roughly 87% found once; its top ten account for 10%. Sequencing was performed on PBMCs or T cells enriched from blood (not recorded which). These TCRs come from a man younger than 35 with acute COVID-19.

V is TRBV28 and J is TRBJ2-5; 7 bases are shared with TRBD2. Germline CDR1 reads MDHEN; CDR2 reads SYDVKM. Losses at the gene ends were 6 bases for V and 2 bases for J; bases not matched to a gene: 9. The CDR3 is 15 residues long. The CDR3 DNA reads as TGTGCCAGCAGCCTCTATAGGGGAGGGCAAGAGACCCAGTACTTC. Translating gives CASSLYRGGQETQYF. The entire variable domain, with the rest obtained from reference TRBV28 and TRBJ2-5, is as follows: DVKVTQSSRYLVKRTGEKVFLECVQDMDHENMFWYRQDPGLGLRLIYFSYDVKMKEKGDIPEGYSVSREKKERFSLILESASTNQTSMYLCASSLYRGGQETQYFGPGTRLLVL.

The chain employs TRBV2 and TRBJ2-3; perhaps TRBD1 as D (6 bases). V lost 7 bases and J lost 3, with 11 bases in between. From germline, CDR1 is SNHLY and CDR2 FYNNEI. The CDR3 is made up of 13 amino acids. CDR3 nucleotides: TGTGCCAGCACCAGGACAGAAACAGATACGCAGTATTTT. Protein product: CASTRTETDTQYF.

The chain combines TRBV4-2 with TRBJ2-7; TRBD1 matches 7 bases. V lost 4 bases, J lost 1 base, and 4 bases stayed unmatched. The CDR3 runs 14 residues. Germline V CDR1 and CDR2: LGHNA, YNFKEQ. The CDR3 loop is CASSPDRTSYEQYF. DNA of the CDR3: TGTGCCAGCAGCCCGGACAGGACGTCCTACGAGCAGTACTTC.

The chain links TRBV4-1 to TRBJ2-7; D may be TRBD1 (6 bases). There are 14 residues in the CDR3. Trimming cost V 4 bases and J 7 bases, with 17 bases left between them. Germline-derived CDR1 and CDR2 are MGHRA and YSYEKL. DNA for the CDR3: TGCGCCAGCAGCCCATCATTACAGGGAGCTGAGCAGTACTTC. It yields the protein CASSPSLQGAEQYF.

The rearrangement links TRBV11-2 to TRBJ2-1, with no clear D. The germline V gene encodes CDR1 SGHAT and CDR2 FQNNGV. This CDR3 is built from 13 residues. The V end was cut by 3 bases, the J end by 6 bases, with 9 bases between. Here the CDR3 DNA reads TGTGCCAGCAGCTTGAATCAGGTCAATGAGCAGTTCTTC. Translating it yields CASSLNQVNEQFF.

This clone has only one observation. CDR3 in DNA: TGTGCCAGTAGTTCTCAGGGTGGTAGTAGAGAGACCCAGTACTTC. Protein sequence: CASSSQGGSRETQYF. The chain joins TRBV19 to TRBJ2-5, with D possibly being TRBD1 (5 bases). Looked up from germline, CDR1 is LNHDA and CDR2 is SQIVND (reference sequence). The CDR3 is made up of 15 amino acids. V gave up 5 bases and J gave up 4 bases, with 17 bases separating them.

Comment on this clone: A junction boundary mismatches the germline segment, possibly from a read error. The CDR3 sequence is CASSLPRGYELYF. The CDR3 DNA reads as TGTGCCAGCAGTTTACCCAGGGGTTACGAGCTGTACTTC. The genes are TRBV28 and TRBJ2-7; tentatively, D is TRBD1 (6 bases). The CDR3 is made up of 13 amino acids. CDR1 MDHEN and CDR2 SYDVKM come from the germline V gene.

In DNA form, the CDR3 reads TGTGCCAGCAGCTTAGTTGGCGGGAGGGCGTCAGAGACCCAGTACTTC. Protein product: CASSLVGGRASETQYF. This chain links TRBV7-9 with TRBJ2-5, with 9 bases fitting TRBD2. Trimming cost V 1 base and J 4 bases; bases outside gene matches: 7. Per germline, CDR1 SEHNR and CDR2 FQNEAQ (reference sequence). CDR3 length equals 16 residues.

The chain uses TRBV6-2 or TRBV6-3 and TRBJ2-5, with D possibly TRBD1 on 8 matching bases. V was trimmed by 2 bases and J by 5 bases, leaving 15 bases between them. Germline assignment: CDR1 MNHEY and CDR2 SVGEGT. This CDR3 is built from 15 residues. The CDR3 DNA reads as TGTGCCAGCAGTTACCAGGGGGCGGGAGCGGAGACCCAGTACTTC. It encodes CASSYQGAGAETQYF.

The chain is built from TRBV28 and TRBJ2-5; TRBD1 is a possible D gene (6 bases). Germline values: CDR1 MDHEN, CDR2 SYDVKM. V lost 5 bases and J lost 0, with 16 bases in between. This CDR3 is built from 16 residues. Here the CDR3 reads CASSPPRGKYQETQYF. As DNA, the CDR3 is TGTGCCAGCAGTCCCCCCAGGGGCAAGTACCAAGAGACCCAGTACTTC. Full variable domain (outside the CDR3, taken from reference TRBV28 and TRBJ2-5): DVKVTQSSRYLVKRTGEKVFLECVQDMDHENMFWYRQDPGLGLRLIYFSYDVKMKEKGDIPEGYSVSREKKERFSLILESASTNQTSMYLCASSPPRGKYQETQYFGPGTRLLVL.

The chain links TRBV27 to TRBJ2-7, with D perhaps TRBD1 (6 bases). The CDR3 covers 14 residues. The V end was cut by 4 bases, the J end by 2 bases, with 12 bases between. The germline CDR1 and CDR2 sequences are MNHEY and SMNVEV (reference sequence). The CDR3 nucleotides are TGTGCCAGCAGTTCCGGGACACACACCTACGAGCAGTACTTC. Protein product: CASSSGTHTYEQYF.

CDR3 loop: CASSPGTGGSNEQFF. The CDR3 nucleotides are TGCGCCAGCAGCCCCGGGACAGGGGGAAGTAATGAGCAGTTCTTC. The chain joins TRBV5-1 to TRBJ2-1, with 11 bases aligning to TRBD1. Trimming cost V 4 bases and J 7 bases; bases outside gene matches: 7. CDR1 is SGHRS, CDR2 YFSETQ, per germline. CDR3 size: 15 residues.

This clone was seen a handful of times. The chain is built from TRBV28 and TRBJ1-2; D ambiguous. This CDR3 region has 15 residues. Trimming shortened V by 4 bases and J by 8 bases, and 20 bases separated the two germline ends. CDR1 is MDHEN and CDR2 is SYDVKM in the germline V gene. CDR3 bases: TGTGCCAGCAGTTCCGAGACACTTGGAAGACGGGGCTACACCTTC. Amino acid sequence: CASSSETLGRRGYTF.

V and J are TRBV7-2 and TRBJ2-5; D might be TRBD2 (5 bases). This CDR3 is built from 13 residues. Germline V gene lookup returns CDR1 SGHTA and CDR2 FQGNSA. Deletions cut 3 bases from V and 7 bases from J, with 12 bases between. CDR3 bases: TGTGCCAGCAGCTTCGAGACTACTAGGACCCAGTACTTC. Amino acid sequence: CASSFETTRTQYF.

J is TRBJ1-1 and V is TRBV15, with D unclear. V was pared by 1 base and J by 2 bases, with 5 bases between. The CDR3 extends over 13 amino acids. CDR1 and CDR2 from the germline V gene are LNHNV and YYDKDF (reference sequence). This CDR3 is CATSRGSNTEAFF. CDR3 bases: TGTGCCACCAGCAGAGGAAGCAACACTGAAGCTTTCTTT.